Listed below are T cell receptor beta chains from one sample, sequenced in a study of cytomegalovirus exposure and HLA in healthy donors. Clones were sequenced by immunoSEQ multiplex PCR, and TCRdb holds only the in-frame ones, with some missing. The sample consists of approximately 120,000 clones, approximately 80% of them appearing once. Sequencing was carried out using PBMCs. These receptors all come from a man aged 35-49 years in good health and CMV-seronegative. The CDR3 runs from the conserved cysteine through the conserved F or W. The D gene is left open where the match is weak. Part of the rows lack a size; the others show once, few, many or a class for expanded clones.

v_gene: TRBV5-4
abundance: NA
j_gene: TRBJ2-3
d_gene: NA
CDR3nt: TGTGCCAGCAGCGGCGTAGGGGCTCAAGGGTCGTTTAGCACAGATACGCAGTATTTT
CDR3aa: CASSGVGAQGSFSTDTQYF

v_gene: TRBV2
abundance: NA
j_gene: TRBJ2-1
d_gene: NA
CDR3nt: TGTGCCAGCCCTTCAACAGGGAGTGGTTATGAGCAGTTCTTC
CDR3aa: CASPSTGSGYEQFF

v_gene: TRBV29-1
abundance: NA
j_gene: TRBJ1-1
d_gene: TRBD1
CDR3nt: TGCAGCGTCGGGACAGACACTGAAGCTTTCTTT
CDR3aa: CSVGTDTEAFF

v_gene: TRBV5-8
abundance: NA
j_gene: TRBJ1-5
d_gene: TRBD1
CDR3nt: TGTGCCAGCAGCGGTCCGGGACAGGGCTTCAATCAGCCCCAGCATTTT
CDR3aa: CASSGPGQGFNQPQHF

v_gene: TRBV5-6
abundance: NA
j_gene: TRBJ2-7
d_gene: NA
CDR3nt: TGTGCCAGCGCCCCCGCGAACTCCTACGAGCAGTACTTC
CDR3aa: CASAPANSYEQYF

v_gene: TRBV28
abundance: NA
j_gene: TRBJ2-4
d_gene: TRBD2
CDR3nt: TGTGCCAGCAGCCTTAAACAGCGGGGAAACATTCAGTACTTC
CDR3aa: CASSLKQRGNIQYF

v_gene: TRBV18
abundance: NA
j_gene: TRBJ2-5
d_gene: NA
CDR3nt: TGTGCCAGCTCCCTGGGCTCCCAGGGGGGCCAGTACTTC
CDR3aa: CASSLGSQGGQYF

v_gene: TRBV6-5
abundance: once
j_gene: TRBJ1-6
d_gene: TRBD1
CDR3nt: TGTGCCAGCAGTTTGGGACAGGGTTACCGATCACCCCTCCACTTT
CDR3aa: CASSLGQGYRSPLHF

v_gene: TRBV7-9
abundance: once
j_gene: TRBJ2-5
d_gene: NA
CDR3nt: TGTTCCAGCAGCTTAGGAGGGGGGGGGCACCAAGAGACCCAGTACTTC
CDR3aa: CSSSLGGGGHQETQYF

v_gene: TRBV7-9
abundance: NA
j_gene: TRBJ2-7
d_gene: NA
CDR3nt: TGTGCCAGCAGGGGGACTCCTTTCCTGGAGCAGTACTTC
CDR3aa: CASRGTPFLEQYF

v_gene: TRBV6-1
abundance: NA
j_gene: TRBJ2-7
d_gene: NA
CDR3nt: TGTGCCAGCAGCCAAACCGGCGGGCCAGACTACGAGCAGTACTTC
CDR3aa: CASSQTGGPDYEQYF

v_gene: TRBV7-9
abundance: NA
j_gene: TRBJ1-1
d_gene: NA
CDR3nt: TGTTCCACGGTGATTACGAGCACTGAAGCTTTCTTT
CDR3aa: CSTVITSTEAFF

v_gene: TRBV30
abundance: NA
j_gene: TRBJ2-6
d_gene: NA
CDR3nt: TGTGCCTGGATGAAGCGAAGCTCTGGGGCCAACGTCCTGACTTTC
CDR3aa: CAWMKRSSGANVLTF

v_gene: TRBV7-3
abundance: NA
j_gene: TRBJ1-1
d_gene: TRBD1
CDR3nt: TGTGCCAGCAGCTTTACAGGGGGAGGGACTGAAGCTTTCTTT
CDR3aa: CASSFTGGGTEAFF

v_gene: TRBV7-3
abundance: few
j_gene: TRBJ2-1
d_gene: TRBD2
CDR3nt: TGTGCCAGCAGCGCCCAAGCGGGGGTCCGGAATGAGCAGTTCTTC
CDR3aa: CASSAQAGVRNEQFF

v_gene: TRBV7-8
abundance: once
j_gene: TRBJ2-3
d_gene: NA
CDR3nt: TGTGCCAGCAGCTTAGTGGGACTTCGAACGCAGTATTTT
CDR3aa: CASSLVGLRTQYF

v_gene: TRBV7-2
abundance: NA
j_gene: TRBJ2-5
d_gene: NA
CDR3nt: TGTGCCAGCAGCTTAGCCAGCCAGGCGATAGAGACCCAGTACTTC
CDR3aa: CASSLASQAIETQYF

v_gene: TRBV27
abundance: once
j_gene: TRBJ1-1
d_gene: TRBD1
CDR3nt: TGTGCCAGCAGTTCCCACCCACCGGGACAGGGACGTATGAACACTGAAGCTTTCTTT
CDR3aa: CASSSHPPGQGRMNTEAFF

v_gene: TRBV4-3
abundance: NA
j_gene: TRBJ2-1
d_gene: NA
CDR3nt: TGCGCCAGCAGCCAAGAGTTACGGAGCTCCTACAATGAGCAGTTCTTC
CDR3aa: CASSQELRSSYNEQFF

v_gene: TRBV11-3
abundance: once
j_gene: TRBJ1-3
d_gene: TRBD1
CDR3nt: TGTGCCAGCAGCGCAAGGACAGGCTCACCTGGAAACACCATATATTTT
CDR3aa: CASSARTGSPGNTIYF

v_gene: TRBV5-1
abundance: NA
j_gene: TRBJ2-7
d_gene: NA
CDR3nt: TGCGCCAGCAGCCCGACGGCGCGGGCTGAGTACGAGCAGTACTTC
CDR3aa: CASSPTARAEYEQYF

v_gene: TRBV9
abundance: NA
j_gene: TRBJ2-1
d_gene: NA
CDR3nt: TGTGCCAGCAGCCTCAGAGGAGGGGGGGGTGGTGAGCAGTTCTTC
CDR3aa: CASSLRGGGGGEQFF

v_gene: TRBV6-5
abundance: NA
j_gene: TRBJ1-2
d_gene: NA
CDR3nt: TGTGCCAGCAGTACTGGGGCTCACTATGGCTACACCTTC
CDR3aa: CASSTGAHYGYTF

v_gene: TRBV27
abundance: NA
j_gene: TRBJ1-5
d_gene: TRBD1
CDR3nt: TGTGCCAGCAGACCAGGACAGGGATATCAGCCCCAGCATTTT
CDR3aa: CASRPGQGYQPQHF

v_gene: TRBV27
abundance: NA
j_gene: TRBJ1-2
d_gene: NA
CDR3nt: TGTGCCAGCAGAGGGGGACGGAGTAACTATGGCTACACCTTC
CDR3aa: CASRGGRSNYGYTF

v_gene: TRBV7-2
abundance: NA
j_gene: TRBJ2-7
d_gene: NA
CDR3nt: TGTGCCAGCAGCTTATCGACGGGAAGGGAGCAGTACTTC
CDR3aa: CASSLSTGREQYF

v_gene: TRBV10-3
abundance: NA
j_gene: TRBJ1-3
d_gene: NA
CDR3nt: TGTGCCATCAAGGAGGGAGGAGGAAACACCATATATTTT
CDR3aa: CAIKEGGGNTIYF

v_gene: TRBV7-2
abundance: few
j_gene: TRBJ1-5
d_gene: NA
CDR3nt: TGTGCCAGCAGCTTAGGCAGGGATCAGCCCCAGCATTTT
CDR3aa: CASSLGRDQPQHF

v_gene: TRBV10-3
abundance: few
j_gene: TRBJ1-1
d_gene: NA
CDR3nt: TGTGCCATCAGTGAGGAGCTTTACACTGAAGCTTTCTTT
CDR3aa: CAISEELYTEAFF

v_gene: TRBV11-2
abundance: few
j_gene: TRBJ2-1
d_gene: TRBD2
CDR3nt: TGTGCCAGCAGCTTTCCTAGCGGGGGAATTTCTTACAATGAGCAGTTCTTC
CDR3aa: CASSFPSGGISYNEQFF

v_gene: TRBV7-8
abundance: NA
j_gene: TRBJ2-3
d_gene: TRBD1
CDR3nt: TGTGCCAGCAGCGTGGGACAGGCTATGCCCCTAGATACGCAGTATTTT
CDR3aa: CASSVGQAMPLDTQYF

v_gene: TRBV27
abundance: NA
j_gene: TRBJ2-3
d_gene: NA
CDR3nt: TGTGCCAGCAGTTCCCAAGTTTATTTTGGGGGGACAGATACGCAGTATTTT
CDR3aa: CASSSQVYFGGTDTQYF

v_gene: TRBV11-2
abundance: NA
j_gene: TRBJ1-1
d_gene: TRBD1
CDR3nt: TGTGCCAGCAGCTGGAGGGGGACAGGGGGAAACACTGAAGCTTTCTTT
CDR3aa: CASSWRGTGGNTEAFF